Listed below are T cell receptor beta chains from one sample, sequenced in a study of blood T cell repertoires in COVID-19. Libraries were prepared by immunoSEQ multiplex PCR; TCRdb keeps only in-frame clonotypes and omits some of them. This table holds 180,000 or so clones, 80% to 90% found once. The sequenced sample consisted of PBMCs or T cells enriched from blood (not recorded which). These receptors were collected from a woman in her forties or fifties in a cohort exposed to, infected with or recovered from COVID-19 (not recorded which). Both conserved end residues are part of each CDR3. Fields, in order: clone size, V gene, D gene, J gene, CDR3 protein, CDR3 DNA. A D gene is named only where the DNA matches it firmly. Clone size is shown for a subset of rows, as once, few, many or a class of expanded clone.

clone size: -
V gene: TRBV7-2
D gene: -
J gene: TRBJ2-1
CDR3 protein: CASSLGRGYYNEQFF
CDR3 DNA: TGTGCCAGCAGCTTAGGGCGGGGCTACTACAATGAGCAGTTCTTC

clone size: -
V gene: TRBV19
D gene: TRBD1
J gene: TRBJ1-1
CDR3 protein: CASSTGTGAVTEAFF
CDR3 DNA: TGTGCCAGTAGTACAGGGACAGGGGCCGTCACTGAAGCTTTCTTT

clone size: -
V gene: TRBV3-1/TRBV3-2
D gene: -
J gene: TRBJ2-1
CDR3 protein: CASSQDRQGYEQFF
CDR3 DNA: TGTGCCAGCAGCCAAGATCGGCAGGGTTATGAGCAGTTCTTC

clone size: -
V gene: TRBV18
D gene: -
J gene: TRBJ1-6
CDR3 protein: CASSPSGEGNSPLHF
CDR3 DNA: TGTGCCAGCTCACCTTCAGGGGAGGGGAATTCACCCCTCCACTTT

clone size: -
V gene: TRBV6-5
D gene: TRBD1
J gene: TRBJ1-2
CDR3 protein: CASKQTGGNYGYTF
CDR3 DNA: TGTGCCAGCAAACAGACAGGGGGTAACTATGGCTACACCTTC

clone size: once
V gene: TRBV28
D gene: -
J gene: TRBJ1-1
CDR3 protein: CASSFSLGQASTEAFF
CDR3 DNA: TGTGCCAGCAGTTTCTCCTTGGGGCAAGCATCCACTGAAGCTTTCTTT

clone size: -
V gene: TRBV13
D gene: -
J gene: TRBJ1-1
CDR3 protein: CASSLGRVEAFF
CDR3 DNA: TGTGCCAGCAGCTTAGGCCGTGTAGAAGCTTTCTTT

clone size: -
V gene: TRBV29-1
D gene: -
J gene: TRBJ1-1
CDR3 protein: CSLLSSGGSAFF
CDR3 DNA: TGCAGCCTACTGAGTTCGGGGGGGTCAGCTTTCTTT

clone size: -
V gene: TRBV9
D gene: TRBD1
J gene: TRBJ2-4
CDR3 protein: CASSAEWTGGNIQYF
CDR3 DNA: TGTGCCAGCAGCGCGGAATGGACAGGGGGCAACATTCAGTACTTC

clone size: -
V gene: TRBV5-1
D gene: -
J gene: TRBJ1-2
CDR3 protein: CASSLDSSYGYTF
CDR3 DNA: TGCGCCAGCAGCTTGGACAGCTCCTATGGCTACACCTTC

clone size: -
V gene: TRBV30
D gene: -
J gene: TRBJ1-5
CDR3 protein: CAWSYGRLGNQPQHF
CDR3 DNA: TGTGCCTGGAGTTATGGCCGATTGGGCAATCAGCCCCAGCATTTT

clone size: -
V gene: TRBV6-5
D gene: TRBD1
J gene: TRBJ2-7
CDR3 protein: CASSQPGTGDYEQYF
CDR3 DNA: TGTGCCAGCAGTCAGCCCGGGACAGGGGACTACGAGCAGTACTTC

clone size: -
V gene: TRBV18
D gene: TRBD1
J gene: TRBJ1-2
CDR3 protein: CASSPGQNYGYTF
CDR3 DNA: TGTGCCAGCTCACCGGGACAGAACTATGGCTACACCTTC

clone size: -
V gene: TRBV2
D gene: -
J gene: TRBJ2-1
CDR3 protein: CASSEIGVEVRPFF
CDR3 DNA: TGTGCCAGCAGTGAAATCGGGGTGGAAGTGAGGCCGTTCTTC

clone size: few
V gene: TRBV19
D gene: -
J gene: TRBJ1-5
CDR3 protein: CASSPRDQPQHF
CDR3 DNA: TGTGCCAGTAGTCCCCGGGATCAGCCCCAGCATTTT

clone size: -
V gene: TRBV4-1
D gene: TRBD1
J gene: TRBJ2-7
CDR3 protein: CASSQALRDRAFYEQYF
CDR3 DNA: TGCGCCAGCAGCCAAGCCCTCCGGGACAGGGCGTTCTACGAGCAGTACTTC

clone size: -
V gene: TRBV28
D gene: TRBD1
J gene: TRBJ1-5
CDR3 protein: CASSSYTGTAYNQPQHF
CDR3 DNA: TGTGCCAGCAGTTCGTACACCGGGACAGCTTACAATCAGCCCCAGCATTTT

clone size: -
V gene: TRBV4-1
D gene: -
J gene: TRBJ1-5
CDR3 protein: CASSQDPGSQPQHF
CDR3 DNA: TGCGCCAGCAGCCAGGATCCAGGGTCTCAGCCCCAGCATTTT

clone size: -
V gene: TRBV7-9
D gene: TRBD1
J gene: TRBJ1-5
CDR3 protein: CASSPGQGDQPQHF
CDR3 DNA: TGTGCCAGCAGCCCCGGACAGGGGGATCAGCCCCAGCATTTT

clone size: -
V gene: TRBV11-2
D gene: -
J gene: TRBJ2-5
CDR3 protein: CASSLGAESQETQYF
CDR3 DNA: TGTGCCAGCAGCTTGGGGGCTGAGAGTCAAGAGACCCAGTACTTC

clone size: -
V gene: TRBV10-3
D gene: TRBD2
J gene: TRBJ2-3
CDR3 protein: CAISESVAGGGTDTQYF
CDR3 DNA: TGTGCCATCAGTGAGTCAGTAGCGGGAGGCGGAACAGATACGCAGTATTTT

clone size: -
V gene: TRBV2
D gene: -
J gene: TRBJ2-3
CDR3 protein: CASSASTDTQYF
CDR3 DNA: TGTGCCAGCAGTGCTAGCACAGATACGCAGTATTTT